This entry describes one TCR beta chain. The CDR3 is 16 amino acids. The germline V gene has CDR1 SGHAT and CDR2 FQDESV (reference sequence). V was clipped by 5 bases and J by 0 bases, with 11 bases between them. This sample was included in a study of CD8+ T cells in alopecia areata. TCR sequencing used cDNA made by reverse transcription of extracted RNA. Sequencing was performed with immunoSEQ multiplex PCR; in TCRdb, only in-frame clones are kept and a portion is missing. There are 150,000 to 200,000 clones in the sample; about three fifths occur only once, and around 5% lies in the top ten. The chain carries TRBV11-1 and TRBJ2-6; D is undetermined. The sequenced sample was CD4+ T cells sorted from blood. The clonotype was recovered from a human donor in good health. Here the CDR3 DNA reads TGTGCCAGCAGCCGAATCGGCACCTCTGGGGCCAACGTCCTGACTTTC. Amino acid sequence: CASSRIGTSGANVLTF.